Listed below are T cell receptor beta chains from one sample, sequenced in a study of T cells in Graves' hyperthyroidism and ophthalmopathy. TCRdb passed the multiplex PCR reads through MiXCR, listing each CDR3 protein once. The sample includes roughly 240,000 distinct CDR3 sequences, around 15% of them seen just once. The specimen sequenced was blood. Receptor source: a woman younger than 30 with Graves' ophthalmopathy. The CDR3 runs from the conserved cysteine through the conserved F or W. The order of the fields is clone size, D gene, V gene, J gene, CDR3 DNA, CDR3 protein. The D gene is left open where the match is weak. Size values are once, few and many counts, or a class for expanded clones, and some rows have none.

clone size: many
D gene: NA
V gene: TRBV7-9
J gene: TRBJ2-7
CDR3 DNA: TGTGCCAGCAGCTTAGGGGTGGATGGATACGAGCAGTACTTC
CDR3 protein: CASSLGVDGYEQYF

clone size: many
D gene: NA
V gene: TRBV19
J gene: TRBJ1-2
CDR3 DNA: TGTGCCAGTAGCTCCAACTACAGACTTTTTTTCCCTAACTATGGCTACACCTTC
CDR3 protein: CASSSNYRLFFPNYGYTF

clone size: many
D gene: NA
V gene: TRBV2
J gene: TRBJ1-4
CDR3 DNA: TGTGCCAGCAGGGTCTTGGGAGCAACTAATGAAAAACTGTTTTTT
CDR3 protein: CASRVLGATNEKLFF

clone size: NA
D gene: TRBD2
V gene: TRBV20-1
J gene: TRBJ2-1
CDR3 DNA: TGCAGTGCTGGACTAGCGGGGGATGAGCAGTTCTTC
CDR3 protein: CSAGLAGDEQFF

clone size: many
D gene: TRBD2
V gene: TRBV6-1
J gene: TRBJ2-1
CDR3 DNA: TGTGCCAGCAGTCGCCCCGGGACTAGCAAATACAATGAGCAGTTCTTC
CDR3 protein: CASSRPGTSKYNEQFF

clone size: NA
D gene: TRBD1
V gene: TRBV11-3
J gene: TRBJ2-7
CDR3 DNA: TGCGCCAGCAGGTCGGGACAGACCCAGTACTACGAGCAGTACTTC
CDR3 protein: CASRSGQTQYYEQYF

clone size: NA
D gene: TRBD1
V gene: TRBV6-1
J gene: TRBJ2-7
CDR3 DNA: TGTGCCAGCAATGACAGGGGTTCTTCCCACGAGCAGTACTTC
CDR3 protein: CASNDRGSSHEQYF

clone size: many
D gene: NA
V gene: TRBV30
J gene: TRBJ1-3
CDR3 DNA: TGTGCCTGGAGTGTTTTTGGACACCCAAACTCTGGAAACACCATATATTTT
CDR3 protein: CAWSVFGHPNSGNTIYF

clone size: NA
D gene: NA
V gene: TRBV19
J gene: TRBJ2-4
CDR3 DNA: TGTGCCAGTAGTATTGGGACACGACAAAACATTCAGTACTTC
CDR3 protein: CASSIGTRQNIQYF

clone size: NA
D gene: NA
V gene: TRBV5-1
J gene: TRBJ2-5
CDR3 DNA: TGCGCCAGCAGCTTGGCGGGTGAGGTGGTTTGGGAGACCCAGTACTTC
CDR3 protein: CASSLAGEVVWETQYF

clone size: many
D gene: TRBD2
V gene: TRBV19
J gene: TRBJ2-1
CDR3 DNA: TGTGCCAGTAGCCCTTCTGTAGCGGGGTTCTACAATGAGCAGTTCTTC
CDR3 protein: CASSPSVAGFYNEQFF

clone size: many
D gene: NA
V gene: TRBV7-8
J gene: TRBJ1-5
CDR3 DNA: TGTGCCAGCAGCAAGGACGGGGAAAGGGGTGGCAATCAGCCCCAGCATTTT
CDR3 protein: CASSKDGERGGNQPQHF

clone size: many
D gene: TRBD2
V gene: TRBV15
J gene: TRBJ2-4
CDR3 DNA: TGTGCCACCAGCACGTATAGCGGGAGCGCCAAAAACATTCAGTACTTC
CDR3 protein: CATSTYSGSAKNIQYF

clone size: many
D gene: TRBD1
V gene: TRBV2
J gene: TRBJ1-3
CDR3 DNA: TGTGCCAGCAGGCCGGGACAGGCTGGAAACACCATATATTTT
CDR3 protein: CASRPGQAGNTIYF

clone size: many
D gene: TRBD1
V gene: TRBV3-1
J gene: TRBJ2-7
CDR3 DNA: TGTGCCAGCAGCCAAGATAGGACAGGGGGCTCTTACTACGAGCAGTACTTC
CDR3 protein: CASSQDRTGGSYYEQYF

clone size: many
D gene: TRBD2
V gene: TRBV7-2
J gene: TRBJ2-1
CDR3 DNA: TGTGCCAGCAGCCGTCCGTCCGGGACTAGCGGGGTTAGCTCCTACAATGAGCAGTTCTTC
CDR3 protein: CASSRPSGTSGVSSYNEQFF

clone size: NA
D gene: TRBD2
V gene: TRBV19
J gene: TRBJ2-3
CDR3 DNA: TGTGCCAGTAGTATCTCTAGCGGGGGGATTCTCGGCGATACGCAGTATTTT
CDR3 protein: CASSISSGGILGDTQYF

clone size: many
D gene: NA
V gene: TRBV6-2/TRBV6-3
J gene: TRBJ1-2
CDR3 DNA: TGTGCCAGCAGTTACTCGATCCGAGCAGGCTACACCTTC
CDR3 protein: CASSYSIRAGYTF

clone size: NA
D gene: TRBD2
V gene: TRBV28
J gene: TRBJ2-5
CDR3 DNA: TGTGCCAGCAACCCAACGGTGAGGACTAGCGGGGCCCAAGAGACCCAGTACTTC
CDR3 protein: CASNPTVRTSGAQETQYF

clone size: many
D gene: TRBD1
V gene: TRBV28
J gene: TRBJ2-2
CDR3 DNA: TGTGCCAGCAGTTTCAACCCTAGGGGGCGCTCGAACACCGGGAAGCTGTTTTTT
CDR3 protein: CASSFNPRGRSNTGKLFF

clone size: many
D gene: TRBD2
V gene: TRBV3-1
J gene: TRBJ2-3
CDR3 DNA: TGTGCCAGCAGCCGCCTACTAGCGGGAGGCACAGATACGCAGTATTTT
CDR3 protein: CASSRLLAGGTDTQYF

clone size: many
D gene: TRBD2
V gene: TRBV29-1
J gene: TRBJ2-2
CDR3 DNA: TGCAGCGTTGAAGATCGACTAGCGGGAGCCACCGGAGGGGAGCTGTTTTTT
CDR3 protein: CSVEDRLAGATGGELFF

clone size: many
D gene: NA
V gene: TRBV27
J gene: TRBJ1-6
CDR3 DNA: TGTGCCAGCAGTCCATGGGAGGGCGCGTCCTATAATTCACCCCTCCACTTT
CDR3 protein: CASSPWEGASYNSPLHF

clone size: NA
D gene: NA
V gene: TRBV11-2
J gene: TRBJ1-4
CDR3 DNA: TGTGCCAGCAGCTTAGTGGGTCCTACGGAGGAAAAACTGTTTTTT
CDR3 protein: CASSLVGPTEEKLFF

clone size: many
D gene: TRBD1
V gene: TRBV12-3/TRBV12-4
J gene: TRBJ1-5
CDR3 DNA: TGTGCCAGCAGTCTACAGGGGAATCAGCCCCAGCATTTT
CDR3 protein: CASSLQGNQPQHF

clone size: many
D gene: TRBD1
V gene: TRBV5-4
J gene: TRBJ2-7
CDR3 DNA: TGTGCCAGCAGAACTTTCGGACAGGGGCATGGCGAGCAGTACTTC
CDR3 protein: CASRTFGQGHGEQYF

clone size: many
D gene: NA
V gene: TRBV7-9
J gene: TRBJ2-5
CDR3 DNA: TGTGCCAGCAGCTTACTTTCGGTTCTGGAGACCCAGTACTTC
CDR3 protein: CASSLLSVLETQYF

clone size: NA
D gene: TRBD2
V gene: TRBV11-2
J gene: TRBJ2-1
CDR3 DNA: TGTGCCAGCAGCTTACGGGGTCTAGCGGGACGAGAGCAGTTCTTC
CDR3 protein: CASSLRGLAGREQFF

clone size: NA
D gene: TRBD2
V gene: TRBV6-2/TRBV6-3
J gene: TRBJ2-7
CDR3 DNA: TGTGCCAGCAGTGCAACTAGCGGGAGTTCGGTGCAGTACTTC
CDR3 protein: CASSATSGSSVQYF

clone size: NA
D gene: TRBD1
V gene: TRBV28
J gene: TRBJ1-5
CDR3 DNA: TGTGCCAGCAGGTCCCCCGGGACAGGAAGCAATCAGCCCCAGCATTTT
CDR3 protein: CASRSPGTGSNQPQHF

clone size: once
D gene: NA
V gene: TRBV5-5
J gene: TRBJ1-2
CDR3 DNA: TGTGCCAGCAGCCCCGAACCGTGGGGGCGTGGAGGCTACACCTTC
CDR3 protein: CASSPEPWGRGGYTF

clone size: many
D gene: NA
V gene: TRBV4-3
J gene: TRBJ2-3
CDR3 DNA: TGCGCCAGCAGCCAAGAAGGACAGAGCACAGATACGCAGTATTTT
CDR3 protein: CASSQEGQSTDTQYF

clone size: many
D gene: TRBD1
V gene: TRBV6-6
J gene: TRBJ2-5
CDR3 DNA: TGTGCCAGCAGTTACTTACAGGGGCCCCAAGAGACCCAGTACTTC
CDR3 protein: CASSYLQGPQETQYF

clone size: many
D gene: NA
V gene: TRBV7-2
J gene: TRBJ1-4
CDR3 DNA: TGTGCCAGCAGCTTAGTGTTTGGCTCTAATGAAAAACTGTTTTTT
CDR3 protein: CASSLVFGSNEKLFF

clone size: many
D gene: NA
V gene: TRBV18
J gene: TRBJ2-7
CDR3 DNA: TGTGCCAGCTCATCGCCCTCCTACGAGCAGTACTTC
CDR3 protein: CASSSPSYEQYF

clone size: many
D gene: NA
V gene: TRBV20-1
J gene: TRBJ1-5
CDR3 DNA: TGCAGTGCTAGGCCTGGGGGAGATTATAGCAATCAGCCCCAGCATTTT
CDR3 protein: CSARPGGDYSNQPQHF

clone size: many
D gene: NA
V gene: TRBV5-8
J gene: TRBJ2-5
CDR3 DNA: TGTGCCAGCACCCGAAATAGGAGGGTCGAGAAGACCCAGTACTTC
CDR3 protein: CASTRNRRVEKTQYF

clone size: many
D gene: TRBD2
V gene: TRBV12-5
J gene: TRBJ2-1
CDR3 DNA: TGTGCTAGTGGTTTTAGAGCTTGGGGGACTAGCGGACTCAATGAGCAGTTCTTC
CDR3 protein: CASGFRAWGTSGLNEQFF

clone size: few
D gene: NA
V gene: TRBV19
J gene: TRBJ2-3
CDR3 DNA: TGTGCCAGTAGTACCCTCTTTCAACTAGATACGCAGTATTTT
CDR3 protein: CASSTLFQLDTQYF

clone size: few
D gene: TRBD2
V gene: TRBV5-6
J gene: TRBJ2-7
CDR3 DNA: TGTGCCAGCAGCTGGTTACTAGCGGGGATCCACTACGAGCAGTACTTC
CDR3 protein: CASSWLLAGIHYEQYF

clone size: many
D gene: NA
V gene: TRBV7-9
J gene: TRBJ2-1
CDR3 DNA: TGTGCCAGCAGCCCAGGCCGGGATCCACCCTACAATGAGCAGTTCTTC
CDR3 protein: CASSPGRDPPYNEQFF

clone size: many
D gene: TRBD2
V gene: TRBV5-1
J gene: TRBJ2-3
CDR3 DNA: TGCGCCAGCAGCCGAGGGACTAGCGGGGATCTCACAGATACGCAGTATTTT
CDR3 protein: CASSRGTSGDLTDTQYF

clone size: many
D gene: NA
V gene: TRBV6-1
J gene: TRBJ1-1
CDR3 DNA: TGTGCCAGCAGCACCGCGGATATGTTGAACACTGAAGCTTTCTTT
CDR3 protein: CASSTADMLNTEAFF

clone size: many
D gene: TRBD2
V gene: TRBV7-2
J gene: TRBJ2-1
CDR3 DNA: TGTGCCAGCAGCGATAGTAGCAGCGCGGGGGGGCGGGGTGAGCAGTTCTTC
CDR3 protein: CASSDSSSAGGRGEQFF

clone size: once
D gene: TRBD2
V gene: TRBV27
J gene: TRBJ2-1
CDR3 DNA: TGTGCCAGCAGACTGGTAGCGGGGATCTCCTACAATGAGCAGTTCTTC
CDR3 protein: CASRLVAGISYNEQFF

clone size: many
D gene: TRBD1
V gene: TRBV28
J gene: TRBJ1-1
CDR3 DNA: TGTGCCAGCAATCTCAACAGGGGGCAGGGCACTGAAGCTTTCTTT
CDR3 protein: CASNLNRGQGTEAFF

clone size: few
D gene: NA
V gene: TRBV5-6
J gene: TRBJ2-5
CDR3 DNA: TGTGCCAGCAGCCAGAGACAGACACAAGAGACCCAGTACTTC
CDR3 protein: CASSQRQTQETQYF

clone size: many
D gene: NA
V gene: TRBV11-3
J gene: TRBJ2-1
CDR3 DNA: TGTGCCAGCAGCTTACGCCTAGGGGGGATGGGGGAGCAGTTCTTC
CDR3 protein: CASSLRLGGMGEQFF

clone size: many
D gene: NA
V gene: TRBV4-3
J gene: TRBJ2-1
CDR3 DNA: TGCGCCAGCAGCCAACGGGACAGGAAAAGACTAGCGAGGGTGGTAAATGAGCAGTTCTTC
CDR3 protein: CASSQRDRKRLARVVNEQFF

clone size: NA
D gene: NA
V gene: TRBV5-4
J gene: TRBJ1-2
CDR3 DNA: TGTGCCAGCAACTCAGCGGAGAGGACAGTCTACACCTTC
CDR3 protein: CASNSAERTVYTF

clone size: many
D gene: NA
V gene: TRBV24-1
J gene: TRBJ1-1
CDR3 DNA: TGTGCCACCAGGCCGGGACCCCACACTGAAGCTTTCTTT
CDR3 protein: CATRPGPHTEAFF

clone size: many
D gene: NA
V gene: TRBV3-1
J gene: TRBJ2-7
CDR3 DNA: TGTGCCAGCAGCCAAGGGAGTCAGGGCCACTTGAACTACGAGCAGTACTTC
CDR3 protein: CASSQGSQGHLNYEQYF